Included here is one T cell receptor beta chain sequence, with context. As originally analysed: Reference gene primers were amplified, and this amplification served to estimate nucleated cell counts. Repertoires were generated with immunoSEQ multiplex PCR, while TCRdb's copy carries only in-frame clones and drops some. The DNA gave D and trimming, while V, J and clone size come from that table. The sample records 90,000 or so clones, approximately 90% being singletons. These data are taken from a study of blood T cell repertoires in COVID-19. Study-level information: Material from acute and convalescent COVID-19 was sourced from the United States, Italy and Spain. PBMCs, B-cell-depleted T cells, or T cells were the source of the cDNA or gDNA that made up the material.

Sequenced material: peripheral blood. The origin of this receptor is a human donor with active COVID-19. The donor label of this sample is uncertain.

The CDR3 region has the DNA TGCGCCAGCAGCCGATCCCTTAGCGGGGGGGCCCACAATGAGCAGTTCTTC. Amino acid sequence: CASSRSLSGGAHNEQFF. The genes are TRBV4-1 and TRBJ2-1; TRBD2 matches 11 bases. CDR1 is MGHRA, CDR2 YSYEKL, per germline. The CDR3 runs 17 residues. Trimming removed 4 bases from V and 5 bases from J; junction bases left unmatched: 10.